The clone carrying this T cell receptor beta chain appeared a few times. The antigen is unknown. Construction of the TCR beta libraries employed iRepertoire HTBI primers in conjunction with Arm-PCR of CDR3 regions. TCRdb independently ran MiXCR on the multiplex PCR reads; one entry per CDR3 protein. The table lists about 340,000 distinct CDR3 sequences, around 19% of them singletons. Stated time point: persistent/refractory GD, antithyroid drugs over 5 years with positive TRAb. Generation of the TCR library employed RNA extracted from PBMCs. The patients included were those that came from an endocrinology department in Xi'an, China. As collected, the peripheral blood samples measured 7.5 to 10 milliliters each and went into EDTA tubes. The sample belongs to a study of regulatory T cells in long-lasting Graves disease. General study results and limits: The study found lower TCR diversity in persistent Graves' patients than in newly diagnosed ones. Under persistent disease, TRBV28, TRBJ1-2 and TRBJ2-5 were used preferentially.

V shed 2 bases and J shed 3 bases, with 10 bases lying between them. Germline-derived CDR1 and CDR2 are KGHSH and LQKENI. The CDR3 has 14 amino acids. This rearrangement joins TRBV18 to TRBJ1-1; the D is unclear. The material sequenced was peripheral blood mononuclear cells (PBMCs), taken when the disease was refractory, from a patient treated with antithyroid drugs. This receptor was obtained from a female donor with Graves disease. The CDR3 sequence is CASSPREGYTEAFF. The CDR3 nucleotides read TGTGCCAGCTCACCAAGGGAAGGCTACACTGAAGCTTTCTTT. Combining the CDR3 with reference TRBV18 and TRBJ1-1 gives the whole variable domain NAGVMQNPRHLVRRRGQEARLRCSPMKGHSHVYWYRQLPEEGLKFMVYLQKENIIDESGMPKERFSAEFPKEGPSILRIQQVVRGDSAAYFCASSPREGYTEAFFGQGTRLTVV.